This T cell receptor (beta chain) was sequenced for a study of T cell clusters in autoimmune cytopenias. Study details: The median distinct TRB clonotype count was a few thousand per sample, from a median 51,575 reads.

Germline V lookup: CDR1 MNHNS, CDR2 SASEGT. The length of the CDR3 is 17 residues. This clonotype ranks as medium-sized in terms of frequency. Its antigen is as yet unknown. Study-level findings and limits: Clustering suggested that physiological T cell clusters were missing in primary autoimmune cytopenia patients.

One tube held mixed TRB-A and TRB-B primer pools for touch-down PCR. TCRdb re-called the multiplex PCR reads and gives one entry per CDR3 protein, without DNA. This sample's table reports 3,400 or so distinct CDR3 sequences. TRB amplification used 250 ng of peripheral blood genomic DNA. This receptor was taken from a human donor with an autoimmune cytopenia or autoimmune hepatitis (not recorded which). The gene calls are TRBV6-1 and TRBJ1-2; there is no DNA to check the TCRdb D call of TRBD1. Sequencing was carried out using peripheral blood. CDR3 in amino acids: CASSERVPTGYNYGYTF.